Each of the 17 T cell receptor beta chains below was sequenced from the same sample in a study of early T cells in non-severe SARS-CoV-2 infection. TCRdb passed the 5' RACE reads through MiXCR, listing each CDR3 protein once. The sample includes some 29,000 distinct CDR3 sequences, roughly 5.6% of them seen just once. The sequenced sample was whole blood. The receptors originated from an adult who was a healthcare worker with PCR-confirmed SARS-CoV-2 infection or an uninfected control (not recorded which).

Many counts were recorded for this clonotype. J is TRBJ2-7 and V is TRBV20-1; no clear D. The germline CDR1 and CDR2 sequences are DFQATT and SNEGSKA (reference sequence). The CDR3 spans 13 residues. V shed 3 bases and J shed 2 bases, with 11 bases lying between them. The CDR3 DNA follows: TGCAGTGCTAGTGGCTGGCAAGCCTACGAGCAGTACTTC. Its translation is CSASGWQAYEQYF.

This clonotype was detected a few times. The CDR3 DNA reads as TGTGCCAGCAGTACCGGGAGGGAAACTGGGGCCAACGTCCTGACTTTC. Translated: CASSTGRETGANVLTF. This chain joins TRBV6-2 or TRBV6-3 and TRBJ2-6; TRBD2 matches at 8 bases. V trimming: 5 bases; J trimming: 2 bases; junction bases outside the gene matches: 5. The CDR3 length is 16 residues. Germline V gene data show CDR1 as MNHEY and CDR2 as SVGEGT.

The J gene is TRBJ1-2, the V gene TRBV25-1, with 10 bases identical to TRBD1. Germline CDR1 is MGHDK and CDR2 is SYGVNS. Unmatched junction bases numbered 32, after V lost 7 bases and J lost 12 bases. The CDR3 length is 20 residues. The CDR3, as DNA: TGTGCCAGCACCCATACACCTAGCCCCGGGGGCTCCGACAGGGGGCGAGGGAACACCTTC. Translated, it gives CASTHTPSPGGSDRGRGNTF.

This clonotype came up many times. The chain uses TRBV6-6 and TRBJ1-3; D is uncertain. CDR1 MNHNY and CDR2 SVGAGI come from the germline V gene (reference sequence). V was cut by 6 bases and J by 1 base, with 10 bases left in between. This CDR3 spans 14 amino acids. The CDR3, as DNA: TGTGCCAGCAGGTCATCTGAATCTGGAAACACCATATATTTT. Its translation: CASRSSESGNTIYF.

Many counts were recorded for this clonotype. The chain combines TRBV21-1 with TRBJ1-2; the DNA was not compared with TRBD1, the D call given in the table. TRBV21-1 corresponds to a pseudogene. The CDR3 is 17 amino acids. As DNA, the CDR3 is TGTGCCAGCAGCAACGGGACAGCTTTATCCCCCGCCGGTGGCTACACCTTC. This gives the protein CASSNGTALSPAGGYTF.

This clonotype was seen repeatedly, ten times or more. The CDR3 loop is CASSWLELVGYDEQFF. In DNA, the CDR3 is TGTGCCAGCAGCTGGCTTGAGTTAGTTGGGTACGATGAGCAGTTCTTC. This chain uses TRBV7-9 with TRBJ2-1, with D unresolved. Germline CDR1 and CDR2: SEHNR and FQNEAQ (reference sequence). Trimming shortened V by 4 bases and J by 8 bases, and 21 bases separated the two germline ends. The CDR3 is 16 amino acids.

Only a few counts were recorded for this clonotype. Likely a read error: the CDR3 ends without its conserved phenylalanine or tryptophan. The gene calls are TRBV20-1 and TRBJ2-3; D uncertain. The CDR3 has 14 amino acids. CDR1 is DFQATT and CDR2 is SNEGSKA in the germline V gene (reference sequence). V lost 3 bases, J lost 4 bases, and 14 bases lay in between. The DNA of the CDR3 is TGCAGTGCTAGGGTTCCGCTAGTCGCAGATACGCAGTATTTA. Translated, it gives CSARVPLVADTQYL.

This clonotype was counted ten times or more. This chain connects TRBV28 to TRBJ1-2; unclear D gene. The CDR3 has 12 amino acids. Germline CDR1 is MDHEN and CDR2 is SYDVKM. V was clipped by 3 bases and J by 7 bases, with 9 bases between them. In DNA form, the CDR3 reads TGTGCCAGCAGTTTGGATACCGGTGGCTACACCTTC. This encodes CASSLDTGGYTF.

This clonotype came up many times. This chain connects TRBV6-5 to TRBJ2-5, with D possibly matching TRBD1 (6 bases). Germline-derived CDR1 and CDR2 are MNHEY and SVGAGI. Trimming cost V 6 bases and J 2 bases, with 16 bases left between them. The CDR3 length is 15 residues. The CDR3 DNA reads TGTGCCAGCAGACCCTCGGCAGGGGCTCAAGAGACCCAGTACTTC. This codes for CASRPSAGAQETQYF.

This clonotype was counted many times. The V call is TRBV9, the J call TRBJ2-3; 8 bases are shared with TRBD1. The germline V gene encodes CDR1 SGDLS and CDR2 YYNGEE. CDR3 length: 15 amino acids. V trimming: 4 bases; J trimming: 4 bases; junction bases outside the gene matches: 8. CDR3 region: CASSLTGAGPDTQYF. The CDR3 nucleotides read TGTGCCAGCAGCCTGACAGGGGCGGGTCCAGATACGCAGTATTTT.

This clonotype was observed many times. The genes are TRBV20-1 and TRBJ1-1; 7 positions match TRBD1. The ends lost 0 bases at V and 5 bases at J; junction bases unmatched: 12. This CDR3 is built from 16 residues. Looked up from germline, CDR1 is DFQATT and CDR2 is SNEGSKA (reference sequence). In DNA form, the CDR3 reads TGCAGTGCTAGAGATCCAAGACAGGGAGGCTTTACTGAAGCTTTCTTT. This encodes CSARDPRQGGFTEAFF.

This clonotype was seen many times. This chain links TRBV5-1 with TRBJ2-2, with 9 bases fitting TRBD1. V lost 7 bases to trimming and J lost 1 base; unmatched junction nucleotides: 5. Germline V gene lookup returns CDR1 SGHRS and CDR2 YFSETQ. The CDR3 loop spans 15 amino acids. The CDR3 region is CASDSGQGNTGELFF. CDR3 sequence (DNA): TGCGCCAGCGACTCGGGACAGGGGAACACCGGGGAGCTGTTTTTT.

The table lists this clonotype with many counts. CDR3 sequence: CASSSPGHGNTEAFF. The CDR3, as DNA: TGTGCCAGCAGCTCCCCGGGACACGGGAACACTGAAGCTTTCTTT. The V and J genes are TRBV6-2 or TRBV6-3 and TRBJ1-1, with D perhaps matching TRBD1 (6 bases). Germline V gives CDR1 MNHEY, CDR2 SVGEGT. V dropped 6 bases and J dropped 1 base, with 15 bases sitting between them. The CDR3 extends over 15 amino acids.

This clonotype appeared many times. The chain combines TRBV7-9 with TRBJ1-4; TRBD1 is a possible D gene (5 bases). V was pared by 1 base and J by 12 bases, with 12 bases between. CDR3 length: 13 amino acids. CDR1 SEHNR and CDR2 FQNEAQ come from the germline V gene (reference sequence). CDR3 loop: CASSLGQRKELFF. Written as DNA, the CDR3 is TGTGCCAGCAGCTTAGGACAGCGGAAAGAACTGTTTTTT.

This clonotype was seen many times. The CDR3 region has the DNA TGTGCCACCAGCACAGGGATATCCTACGAGCAGTACTTC. Translating it yields CATSTGISYEQYF. The V and J genes are TRBV24-1 and TRBJ2-7, with D perhaps TRBD1 (6 bases). The CDR3 is 13 residues long. V dropped 7 bases and J dropped 1 base, with 10 bases sitting between them. Germline V CDR1 and CDR2: KGHDR, SFDVKD.

This clonotype has a count of ten or more. The chain has TRBV20-1 and TRBJ2-7; TRBD2 agrees at 7 bases. The CDR3 sequence is 11 residues long. CDR1 and CDR2 from the germline V gene are DFQATT and SNEGSKA (reference sequence). Trimming took 4 bases from V and 5 from J; bases not matched to a gene: 2. CDR3: CSAKSGNEQYF. The CDR3 region has the DNA TGCAGTGCTAAAAGCGGGAACGAGCAGTACTTC.

This clonotype is deemed medium-sized (0.01 to 0.1%). The chain combines TRBV30 with TRBJ1-6; D unclear. Germline V gene lookup returns CDR1 GTSNPN and CDR2 SVGIG (reference sequence). This CDR3 is built from 13 residues. V lost 1 base to trimming and J lost 5 bases, with 6 bases between them. The CDR3 spells CAWSETDNSPLHF. The DNA of the CDR3 is TGTGCCTGGAGTGAAACGGATAATTCACCCCTCCACTTT.